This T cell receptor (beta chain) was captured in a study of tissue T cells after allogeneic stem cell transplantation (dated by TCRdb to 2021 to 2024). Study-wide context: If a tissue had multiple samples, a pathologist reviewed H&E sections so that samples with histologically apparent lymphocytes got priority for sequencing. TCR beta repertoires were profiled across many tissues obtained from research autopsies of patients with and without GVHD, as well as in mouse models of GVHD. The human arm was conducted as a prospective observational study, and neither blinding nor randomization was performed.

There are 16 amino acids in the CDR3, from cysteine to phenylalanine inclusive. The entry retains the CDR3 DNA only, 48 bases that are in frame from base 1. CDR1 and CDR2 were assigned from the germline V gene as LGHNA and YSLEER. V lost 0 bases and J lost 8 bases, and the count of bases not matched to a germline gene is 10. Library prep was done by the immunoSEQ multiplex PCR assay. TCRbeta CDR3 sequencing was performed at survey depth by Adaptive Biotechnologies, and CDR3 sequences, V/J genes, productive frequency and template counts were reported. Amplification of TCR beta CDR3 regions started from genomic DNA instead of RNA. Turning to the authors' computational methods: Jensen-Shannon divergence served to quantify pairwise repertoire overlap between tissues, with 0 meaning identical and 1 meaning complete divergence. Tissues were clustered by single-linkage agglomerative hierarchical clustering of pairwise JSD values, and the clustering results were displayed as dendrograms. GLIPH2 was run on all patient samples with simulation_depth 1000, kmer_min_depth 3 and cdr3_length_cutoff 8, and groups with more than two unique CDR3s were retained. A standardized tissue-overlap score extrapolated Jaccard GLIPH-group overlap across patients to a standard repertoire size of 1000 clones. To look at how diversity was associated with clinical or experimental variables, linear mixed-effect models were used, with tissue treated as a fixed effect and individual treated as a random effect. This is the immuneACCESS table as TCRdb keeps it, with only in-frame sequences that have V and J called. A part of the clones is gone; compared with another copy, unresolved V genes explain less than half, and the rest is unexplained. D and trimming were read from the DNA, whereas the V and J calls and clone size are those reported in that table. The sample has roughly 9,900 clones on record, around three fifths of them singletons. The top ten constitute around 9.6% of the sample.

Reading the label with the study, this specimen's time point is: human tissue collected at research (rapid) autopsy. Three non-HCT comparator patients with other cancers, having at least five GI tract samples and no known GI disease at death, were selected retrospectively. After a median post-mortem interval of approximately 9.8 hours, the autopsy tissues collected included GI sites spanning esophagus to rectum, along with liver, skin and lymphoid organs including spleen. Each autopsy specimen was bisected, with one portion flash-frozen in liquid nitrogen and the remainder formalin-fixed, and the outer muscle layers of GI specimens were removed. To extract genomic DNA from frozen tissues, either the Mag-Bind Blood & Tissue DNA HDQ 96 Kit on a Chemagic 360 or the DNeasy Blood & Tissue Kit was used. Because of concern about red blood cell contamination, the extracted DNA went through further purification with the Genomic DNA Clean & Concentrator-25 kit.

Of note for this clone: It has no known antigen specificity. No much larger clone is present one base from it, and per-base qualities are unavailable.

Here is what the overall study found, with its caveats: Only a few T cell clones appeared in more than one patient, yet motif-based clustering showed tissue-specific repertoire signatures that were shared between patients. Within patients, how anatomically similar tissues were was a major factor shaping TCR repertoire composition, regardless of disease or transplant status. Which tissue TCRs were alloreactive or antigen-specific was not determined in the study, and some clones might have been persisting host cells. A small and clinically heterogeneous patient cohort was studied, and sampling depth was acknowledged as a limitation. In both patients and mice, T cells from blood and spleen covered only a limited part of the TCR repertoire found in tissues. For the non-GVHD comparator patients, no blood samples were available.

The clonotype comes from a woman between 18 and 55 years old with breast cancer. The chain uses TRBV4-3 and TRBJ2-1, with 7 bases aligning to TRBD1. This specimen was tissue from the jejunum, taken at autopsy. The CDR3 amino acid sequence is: CASSQERARGFDEQFF. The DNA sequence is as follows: TGCGCCAGCAGCCAAGAAAGAGCCAGGGGGTTCGATGAGCAGTTCTTC.